Below, 32 T cell receptor beta chains from the same sample are listed, as sequenced in a study of CD8 T cells in Susac syndrome. An input of about 0.5 to 1 ug of RNA was subjected to reverse transcription using random hexamers. TCRdb called the immunoSEQ multiplex PCR reads again in MiXCR, with one record for every CDR3 protein. The profile shows around 150,000 distinct CDR3 sequences, approximately 95% of them singletons. Sequenced: CD4+ T cells from PBMCs. The receptor set was obtained from a human donor with Susac syndrome.

The V gene is TRBV9, the J gene TRBJ1-2; D uncertain. Germline V lookup: CDR1 SGDLS, CDR2 YYNGEE. V was trimmed by 5 bases and J by 6 bases, leaving 14 bases between them. The CDR3 is 13 residues long. This CDR3 reads CASSLGRADGYTF. CDR3 in DNA: TGTGCCAGCAGTTTGGGGAGGGCAGATGGCTACACCTTC.

The rearrangement joins TRBV24-1 to TRBJ2-1; D is uncertain. V lost 5 bases, J lost 10 bases, and 5 bases lay in between. The CDR3 is 10 residues long. Germline V gives CDR1 KGHDR, CDR2 SFDVKD. CDR3 bases: TGTGCCACCAGTGCAGAAGAGCAGTTCTTC. Translated, it gives CATSAEEQFF.

The chain employs TRBV5-1 and TRBJ2-4; 7 bases are shared with TRBD1. CDR3 length: 15 residues. Per germline, CDR1 SGHRS and CDR2 YFSETQ. Trimming removed 0 bases from V and 8 bases from J; junction bases left unmatched: 8. CDR3 amino acids: CASSLEATGADIQYF. In DNA form, the CDR3 reads TGCGCCAGCAGCTTGGAGGCTACAGGGGCCGACATTCAGTACTTC.

The chain has TRBV6-6 and TRBJ1-5, with D possibly matching TRBD1 (6 bases). Trimming cost V 2 bases and J 6 bases, with 11 bases left between them. Germline assignment: CDR1 MNHNY and CDR2 SVGAGI (reference sequence). The CDR3 contains 14 residues. The CDR3 DNA sequence: TGTGCCAGCAGTTACGCGGCAGGGGCTCAGCCCCAGCATTTT. Translation gives CASSYAAGAQPQHF.

The count of this clonotype is one. The J gene is TRBJ1-1, the V gene TRBV4-1; 7 nucleotides match TRBD1. The CDR3 has 16 amino acids. Germline trimming cut 0 bases from V and 2 bases from J; bases unmatched to any gene: 6. The germline V gene has CDR1 MGHRA and CDR2 YSYEKL. The CDR3: CASSQDGRTGNTEAFF. As DNA, the CDR3 is TGCGCCAGCAGCCAAGATGGTAGGACAGGAAACACTGAAGCTTTCTTT.

In its sample, this clonotype was seen once. The rearrangement links TRBV24-1 to TRBJ2-5; D may match TRBD1 or TRBD2 (5 bases each). Germline V lookup: CDR1 KGHDR, CDR2 SFDVKD. Trimming took off 4 bases at V and 1 base at J, with 18 bases between the two ends. CDR3 length: 17 residues. The CDR3, as DNA: TGTGCCACCAGTGAACCCCGGGGCGAAGGAATCCAAGAGACCCAGTACTTC. It yields the protein CATSEPRGEGIQETQYF.

This chain joins TRBV11-2 and TRBJ2-1; no reliable D call. The CDR3 covers 15 residues. V gave up 5 bases and J gave up 7 bases, with 18 bases separating them. CDR1 and CDR2 from the germline V gene are SGHAT and FQNNGV. CDR3 residues: CASSPGRHLLNEQFF. The CDR3 DNA reads TGTGCCAGCAGCCCCGGCAGACACCTTTTGAATGAGCAGTTCTTC.

This sequence joins TRBV29-1 and TRBJ2-1; TRBD2 matches 12 bases. Germline CDR1 reads SQVTM; CDR2 reads ANQGSEA. The CDR3 totals 17 residues. V lost 7 bases, J lost 5 bases, and 15 bases stayed unmatched. This CDR3 is CSGGTSGLTRRDNEQFF. The CDR3 DNA follows: TGCAGCGGGGGGACTAGCGGGCTTACAAGGAGGGACAATGAGCAGTTCTTC.

The gene calls are TRBV7-6 and TRBJ2-7; D is perhaps TRBD1 (6 bases). The length of the CDR3 is 13 residues. The germline CDR1 and CDR2 sequences are SGHVS and FNYEAQ. V dropped 5 bases and J dropped 5 bases, with 13 bases sitting between them. In nucleotides, the CDR3 is TGTGCCAGCAGCCCGAACAGGGCAAACGAGCAGTACTTC. This encodes CASSPNRANEQYF. The whole variable domain, remainder taken from reference TRBV7-6 and TRBJ2-7, is GAGVSQSPRYKVTKRGQDVALRCDPISGHVSLYWYRQALGQGPEFLTYFNYEAQQDKSGLPNDRFSAERPEGSISTLTIQRTEQRDSAMYRCASSPNRANEQYFGPGTRLTVT.

J is TRBJ1-2 and V is TRBV20-1; possibly TRBD1 for D (5 bases). Germline V gives CDR1 DFQATT, CDR2 SNEGSKA (reference sequence). This CDR3 comprises 17 residues. V shed 3 bases and J shed 2 bases, with 22 bases lying between them. The CDR3 is CSARVPGRESPNYGYTF. In DNA, the CDR3 is TGCAGTGCTAGGGTCCCGGGACGAGAGAGCCCAAACTATGGCTACACCTTC.

A remark on this clonotype: This CDR3 fails to terminate in the conserved phenylalanine or tryptophan, so it likely reflects a read error. No DNA is shown, since the ends of the CDR3 on it are uncertain; the CDR3 is the one TCRdb lists. J is TRBJ2-1 and V is TRBV21-1; the DNA was not compared with TRBD2, the D call given in the table. TRBV21-1 is a pseudogene locus. The CDR3 is 12 amino acids in total, end residues counted. CDR3 in amino acids: CAIQPGLAGSWL.

The rearrangement uses TRBV3-1 and TRBJ2-3; TRBD2 aligns across 7 bases. CDR1 and CDR2 from the germline V gene are LGHDT and YNNKEL (reference sequence). There are 15 residues in the CDR3. V lost 8 bases to trimming and J lost 0 bases; unmatched junction nucleotides: 8. DNA of the CDR3: TGTGCCAGCCTAGCGGTTTTGGGTAGCACAGATACGCAGTATTTT. Protein sequence: CASLAVLGSTDTQYF.

The chain uses TRBV4-1 and TRBJ2-3, with 10 bases identical to TRBD1. This CDR3 is 16 amino acids long. Per germline, CDR1 MGHRA and CDR2 YSYEKL. V shed 1 base and J 3 bases; nucleotides not matched to a gene: 4. CDR3 DNA: TGCGCCAGCAGCCAAGCCGGGACAGGGGTAACAGATACGCAGTATTTT. Translating it yields CASSQAGTGVTDTQYF.

This sequence joins TRBV28 and TRBJ1-5; unclear D gene. The ends were cut back, 8 bases at V and 0 bases at J, with 11 bases in the middle. CDR1 is MDHEN and CDR2 is SYDVKM in the germline V gene. The length of the CDR3 is 14 residues. The CDR3 coding sequence is TGTGCCAGCCTGGGGAGTCTTAGCAATCAGCCCCAGCATTTT. The encoded protein is CASLGSLSNQPQHF. Variable domain in full (rest from reference TRBV28 and TRBJ1-5): DVKVTQSSRYLVKRTGEKVFLECVQDMDHENMFWYRQDPGLGLRLIYFSYDVKMKEKGDIPEGYSVSREKKERFSLILESASTNQTSMYLCASLGSLSNQPQHFGDGTRLSIL.

The chain employs TRBV19 and TRBJ2-1; the D is unclear. The CDR3 loop spans 11 amino acids. CDR1 is LNHDA, CDR2 SQIVND, per germline (reference sequence). Trimming cost V 7 bases and J 3 bases, with 4 bases left between them. CDR3 region: CASTGYNEQFF. The CDR3 DNA sequence: TGTGCCAGTACAGGCTACAATGAGCAGTTCTTC.

The rearrangement joins TRBV20-1 to TRBJ2-1; D gene ambiguous. V gave up 7 bases and J gave up 6 bases, with 16 bases separating them. CDR3 length: 13 residues. Germline CDR1 reads DFQATT; CDR2 reads SNEGSKA (reference sequence). The CDR3 DNA reads as TGCAGTGTTCACCCGGGTGGGCGCAATGAGCAGTTCTTC. Translating it yields CSVHPGGRNEQFF.

The J gene is TRBJ2-5, the V gene TRBV3-1; D remains ambiguous. V dropped 0 bases and J dropped 0 bases, with 14 bases sitting between them. There are 17 residues in the CDR3. From germline, CDR1 is LGHDT and CDR2 YNNKEL (reference sequence). The CDR3 loop is CASSQDVANGYQETQYF. The CDR3 DNA is TGTGCCAGCAGCCAAGATGTCGCCAATGGGTACCAAGAGACCCAGTACTTC.

The rearrangement uses TRBV7-2 and TRBJ2-5, with a tentative D call TRBD2 (6 bases). This CDR3 is 13 amino acids long. The germline V and J ends were trimmed by 5 bases and 4 bases, with 11 bases remaining between them. Germline V lookup: CDR1 SGHTA, CDR2 FQGNSA. CDR3: CASSRGFRETQYF. In DNA, the CDR3 is TGTGCCAGCAGCCGGGGGTTTCGAGAGACCCAGTACTTC.

The chain combines TRBV12-3 or TRBV12-4 with TRBJ1-5; TRBD1 matches 7 bases. Trimming took 6 bases from V and 4 from J; bases not matched to a gene: 3. This CDR3 spans 13 amino acids. CDR3 bases: TGTGCCAGCAGGGGGACAGCTAATCAGCCCCAGCATTTT. This codes for CASRGTANQPQHF.

V gene TRBV25-1 combines with J gene TRBJ2-4; possibly TRBD2 for D (5 bases). The ends were cut back, 4 bases at V and 5 bases at J, with 15 bases in the middle. This CDR3 has 15 residues. Germline assignment: CDR1 MGHDK and CDR2 SYGVNS. The CDR3, as DNA: TGTGCCAGCAGTGGGAAGGACGGACTTGAAAACATTCAGTACTTC. Encoded protein: CASSGKDGLENIQYF.

The chain joins TRBV18 to TRBJ2-7; the match to TRBD1 covers 9 bases. The CDR3 is 14 residues long. Trimming cost V 6 bases and J 1 base; bases outside gene matches: 4. Germline CDR1 is KGHSH and CDR2 is LQKENI. Here the CDR3 reads CASSSGTGSYEQYF. The DNA of the CDR3 is TGTGCCAGCTCGTCCGGGACAGGGTCCTACGAGCAGTACTTC.

This clonotype was observed a single time. The V and J genes are TRBV15 and TRBJ2-4; D uncertain. Trimming removed 0 bases at V and 0 bases at J, with 12 bases between. CDR1 LNHNV and CDR2 YYDKDF come from the germline V gene (reference sequence). The CDR3 totals 17 residues. CDR3 DNA: TGTGCCACCAGCAGAGATTGGAAAGGCTTAGCCAAAAACATTCAGTACTTC. Residues: CATSRDWKGLAKNIQYF.

The V call is TRBV9, the J call TRBJ1-3; D uncertain. Germline V gene lookup returns CDR1 SGDLS and CDR2 YYNGEE. CDR3 length: 14 amino acids. The V gene lost 5 bases and the J gene lost 1 base, with 10 bases spanning the gap. This CDR3 reads CASSGIRSGNTIYF. The CDR3 DNA is TGTGCCAGCAGTGGGATACGGTCTGGAAACACCATATATTTT.

A word on this clonotype: A junction end diverges from the germline sequence, so it may reflect a read error. Written as DNA, the CDR3 is TGCAGTGCCAGAGTTCGGACAGATACGCAGTATTTT. Its translation is CSARVRTDTQYF. The gene calls are TRBV20-1 and TRBJ2-3; D ambiguous. From germline, CDR1 is DFQATT and CDR2 SNEGSKA (reference sequence). The CDR3 covers 12 residues.

V usage is TRBV20-1 and J usage is TRBJ2-1; 9 bases match TRBD1. J was trimmed by 5 bases and V by 6 bases; bases with no gene match: 8. Looked up from germline, CDR1 is DFQATT and CDR2 is SNEGSKA (reference sequence). There are 14 residues in the CDR3. Written as DNA, the CDR3 is TGCAGTGCACTAACCGGGACAGGGAACAATGAGCAGTTCTTC. Translating gives CSALTGTGNNEQFF.

The chain has TRBV5-1 and TRBJ1-2; tentatively, D is TRBD1 (5 bases). The CDR3 extends over 17 amino acids. Germline V CDR1 and CDR2: SGHRS, YFSETQ. V lost 1 base, J lost 4 bases, and 20 bases lay in between. DNA of the CDR3: TGCGCCAGCAGCTTGAGTTCCGGGGGACCTTACCTCTATGGCTACACCTTC. It encodes CASSLSSGGPYLYGYTF.

The gene calls are TRBV3-1 and TRBJ1-2, with D unresolved. The CDR3 extends over 11 amino acids. The V and J ends lost 5 bases and 8 bases respectively, with 9 bases between them. Germline assignment: CDR1 LGHDT and CDR2 YNNKEL (reference sequence). CDR3 nucleotide sequence: TGTGCCAGCAGCGGGGAGAGGGGCTACACCTTC. This gives the protein CASSGERGYTF. Looking up the rest from reference TRBV3-1 and TRBJ1-2 gives the full variable domain: DTAVSQTPKYLVTQMGNDKSIKCEQNLGHDTMYWYKQDSKKFLKIMFSYNNKELIINETVPNRFSPKSPDKAHLNLHINSLELGDSAVYFCASSGERGYTFGSGTRLTVV.

The chain combines TRBV11-2 with TRBJ2-3; TRBD1 aligns across 11 bases. Germline trimming cut 4 bases from V and 8 bases from J; bases unmatched to any gene: 8. The CDR3 covers 15 residues. Germline-derived CDR1 and CDR2 are SGHAT and FQNNGV. The DNA of the CDR3 is TGTGCCAGCAGCTGGGACAGGGGGGAAGTCGTTACGCAGTATTTT. Its protein product is CASSWDRGEVVTQYF.

The chain links TRBV3-1 to TRBJ2-2; D uncertain. Trimming shortened V by 0 bases and J by 4 bases, and 15 bases separated the two germline ends. This CDR3 comprises 17 residues. Germline V lookup: CDR1 LGHDT, CDR2 YNNKEL (reference sequence). The CDR3 region is CASSQEETRAFTGELFF. The CDR3 bases are TGTGCCAGCAGCCAAGAGGAGACAAGGGCATTCACCGGGGAGCTGTTTTTT.

V is TRBV29-1 and J is TRBJ1-1, with 7 positions matching TRBD1. This CDR3 has 14 residues. Germline V CDR1 and CDR2: SQVTM, ANQGSEA. V lost 3 bases, J lost 3 bases, and 7 bases stayed unmatched. CDR3 coding DNA: TGCAGCGTTGAGTCGACAGGGTTTTACACTGAAGCTTTCTTT. Its translation: CSVESTGFYTEAFF.

CDR3 DNA sequence: TGCAGTGCTCGGCGTGAGTGGGGCCAAGAGACCCAGTACTTC. Encoded protein: CSARREWGQETQYF. This chain joins TRBV20-1 and TRBJ2-5; no clear D. The CDR3 runs to 14 residues. Germline V gives CDR1 DFQATT, CDR2 SNEGSKA (reference sequence). The ends were cut back, 5 bases at V and 1 base at J, with 14 bases in the middle.

The V gene is TRBV20-1, the J gene TRBJ1-5; D ambiguous. The CDR3 sequence is 12 residues long. Trimming shortened V by 4 bases and J by 4 bases, and 8 bases separated the two germline ends. CDR1 is DFQATT and CDR2 is SNEGSKA in the germline V gene (reference sequence). Here the CDR3 reads CSATVPNQPQHF. The CDR3 DNA follows: TGCAGTGCTACGGTCCCAAATCAGCCCCAGCATTTT.